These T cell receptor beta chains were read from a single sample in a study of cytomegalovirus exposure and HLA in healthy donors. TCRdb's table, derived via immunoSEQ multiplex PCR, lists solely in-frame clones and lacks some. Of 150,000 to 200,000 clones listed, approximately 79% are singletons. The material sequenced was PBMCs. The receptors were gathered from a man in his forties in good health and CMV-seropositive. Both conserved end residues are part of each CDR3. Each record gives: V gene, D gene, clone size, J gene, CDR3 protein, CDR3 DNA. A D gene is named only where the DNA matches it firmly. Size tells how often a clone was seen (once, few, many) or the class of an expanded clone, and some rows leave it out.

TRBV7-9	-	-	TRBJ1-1	CASSFQENTEAFF	TGTGCCAGCAGCTTTCAGGAGAACACTGAAGCTTTCTTT
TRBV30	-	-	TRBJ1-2	CAWRAGVGGYTF	TGTGCCTGGAGGGCGGGTGTCGGGGGCTACACCTTC
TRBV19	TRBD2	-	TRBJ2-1	CATSISPTSGMFGDEQFF	TGTGCCACTTCAATTTCCCCGACTAGCGGGATGTTCGGCGATGAGCAGTTCTTC
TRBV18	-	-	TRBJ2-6	CASSPGSSGANVLTF	TGTGCCAGCTCACCAGGGAGCTCTGGGGCCAACGTCCTGACTTTC
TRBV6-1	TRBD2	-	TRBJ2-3	CASSPGLAGGDTQYF	TGTGCCAGCAGCCCGGGACTAGCGGGAGGAGATACGCAGTATTTT
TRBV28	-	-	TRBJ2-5	CASSLSGQIQETQYF	TGTGCCAGCAGTTTAAGCGGACAGATACAAGAGACCCAGTACTTC
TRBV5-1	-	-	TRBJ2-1	CASSTAGDPYNEQFF	TGCGCCAGCAGCACCGCAGGGGACCCCTACAATGAGCAGTTCTTC
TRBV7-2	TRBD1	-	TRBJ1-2	CASTYWGDSNYGYTF	TGTGCCAGCACCTACTGGGGGGACAGTAACTATGGCTACACCTTC
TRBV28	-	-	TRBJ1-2	CASSPPGAVLGYTF	TGTGCCAGCAGTCCCCCAGGGGCAGTTCTTGGCTACACCTTC
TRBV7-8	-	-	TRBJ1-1	CASSTQGSSLGFF	TGTGCCAGCAGCACCCAGGGCTCCTCCCTTGGTTTCTTT
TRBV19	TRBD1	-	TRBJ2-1	CASSINDRGPPEQFF	TGTGCCAGTAGTATAAATGACAGGGGCCCACCGGAGCAGTTCTTC
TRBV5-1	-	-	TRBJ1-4	CASSWQSNEKLFF	TGCGCCAGCAGCTGGCAGTCAAATGAAAAACTGTTTTTT
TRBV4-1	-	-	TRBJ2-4	CASSQGSLTLAKNSQYF	TGCGCCAGCAGCCAAGGCTCTCTCACTCTAGCCAAAAACAGTCAGTACTTC
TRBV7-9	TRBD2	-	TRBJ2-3	CASSSLAGGPMADTQYF	TGTGCCAGCAGCTCCCTAGCGGGAGGGCCGATGGCAGATACGCAGTATTTT
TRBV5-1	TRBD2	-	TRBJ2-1	CASSLARLAGYNEQFF	TGCGCCAGCAGCTTGGCCCGCCTAGCGGGTTACAATGAGCAGTTCTTC
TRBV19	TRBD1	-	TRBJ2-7	CASSDRGGFSGEQYF	TGTGCCAGTAGCGACAGGGGAGGATTCTCTGGCGAGCAGTACTTC
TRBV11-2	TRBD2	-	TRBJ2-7	CASSRPAGRYEQYF	TGTGCCAGCAGCCGCCCAGCGGGACGCTACGAGCAGTACTTC
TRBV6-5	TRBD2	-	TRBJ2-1	CASSYASGTYNEQFF	TGTGCCAGCAGTTACGCTAGCGGGACGTACAATGAGCAGTTCTTC
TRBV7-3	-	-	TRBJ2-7	CASSFSGSYEQYF	TGTGCCAGCAGCTTTTCGGGATCCTACGAGCAGTACTTC
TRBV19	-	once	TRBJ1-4	CASGRIGRVEKLFF	TGTGCCAGTGGACGGATCGGGAGGGTAGAAAAACTGTTTTTT
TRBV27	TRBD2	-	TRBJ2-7	CASRGGAEYEQYF	TGTGCCAGTCGGGGGGGGGCAGAGTACGAGCAGTACTTC
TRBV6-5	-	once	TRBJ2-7	CASSQQREQYF	TGTGCCAGCAGCCAACAGCGGGAGCAGTACTTC
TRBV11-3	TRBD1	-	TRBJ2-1	CASSPGTGGIEQFF	TGTGCCAGCAGCCCCGGGACAGGGGGGATTGAGCAGTTCTTC
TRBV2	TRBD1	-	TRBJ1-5	CASTTGTASNQPQHF	TGTGCCAGCACCACCGGGACAGCGTCCAATCAGCCCCAGCATTTT
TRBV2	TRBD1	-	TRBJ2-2	CASSETGGQVNTGELFF	TGTGCCAGCAGTGAAACAGGGGGGCAGGTTAACACCGGGGAGCTGTTTTTT
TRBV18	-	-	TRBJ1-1	CASSPGGLAEAFF	TGTGCCAGCTCTCCCGGGGGGCTGGCTGAAGCTTTCTTT
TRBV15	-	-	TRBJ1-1	CATSTGNTEAFF	TGTGCCACCAGCACGGGGAACACTGAAGCTTTCTTT
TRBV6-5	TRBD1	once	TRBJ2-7	CASRQGQSYEQYF	TGTGCCAGCAGGCAGGGACAGTCCTACGAGCAGTACTTC
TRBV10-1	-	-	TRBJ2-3	CASSEAGFQDTQYF	TGCGCCAGCAGTGAGGCAGGTTTTCAGGATACGCAGTATTTT
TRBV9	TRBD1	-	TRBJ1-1	CASSPSSGTGAEAFF	TGTGCCAGCAGCCCGTCCTCCGGGACAGGGGCTGAAGCTTTCTTT
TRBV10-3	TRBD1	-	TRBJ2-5	CAISGTGLVGETQYF	TGTGCCATCAGTGGGACAGGGTTAGTGGGAGAGACCCAGTACTTC
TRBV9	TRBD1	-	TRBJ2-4	CASSDPQGANIQYF	TGTGCCAGCAGCGACCCCCAGGGGGCGAACATTCAGTACTTC
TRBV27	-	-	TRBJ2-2	CASSLRDIANTGELFF	TGTGCCAGCAGTTTAAGGGACATCGCGAACACCGGGGAGCTGTTTTTT
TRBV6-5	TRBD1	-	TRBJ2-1	CASSRTGGDNEQFF	TGTGCCAGCAGTCGGACAGGGGGCGACAATGAGCAGTTCTTC
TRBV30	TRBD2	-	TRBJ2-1	CAWSALTSGTGLYNEQFF	TGTGCCTGGAGTGCCTTGACTAGCGGGACGGGTCTCTACAATGAGCAGTTCTTC
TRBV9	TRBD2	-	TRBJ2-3	CASSVGWLAGTDTQYF	TGTGCCAGCAGCGTAGGGTGGCTAGCGGGCACAGATACGCAGTATTTT
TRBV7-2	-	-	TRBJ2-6	CASSLARILRVSGANGLTF	TGTGCCAGCAGCTTAGCGAGGATTCTGAGAGTCTCTGGGGCCAACGGCCTGACTTTC
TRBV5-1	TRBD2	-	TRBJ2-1	CASSPRAAGEPSNEQFF	TGCGCCAGCAGCCCTCGGGCAGCGGGAGAGCCTAGTAATGAGCAGTTCTTC
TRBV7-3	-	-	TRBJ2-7	CASSFGQSGEQYF	TGTGCCAGCAGCTTCGGACAGTCCGGCGAGCAGTACTTC
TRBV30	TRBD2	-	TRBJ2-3	CAWAQAGGLDTQYF	TGTGCCTGGGCGCAAGCGGGAGGCCTAGATACGCAGTATTTT
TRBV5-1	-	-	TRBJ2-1	CASSYGTRVDNEQFF	TGCGCCAGCAGCTACGGGACTCGAGTTGACAATGAGCAGTTCTTC
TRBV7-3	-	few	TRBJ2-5	CASSRGINRGQETQYF	TGTGCCAGCAGTCGCGGGATCAACCGGGGGCAAGAGACCCAGTACTTC
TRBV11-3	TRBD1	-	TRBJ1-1	CASSRAGGPEAFF	TGTGCCAGCAGCCGTGCAGGGGGACCTGAAGCTTTCTTT
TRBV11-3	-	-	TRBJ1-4	CASSSGGRENEKLFF	TGTGCCAGCAGCTCCGGAGGGAGGGAGAATGAAAAACTGTTTTTT
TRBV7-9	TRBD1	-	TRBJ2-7	CSSSPRQGSLSYEQYF	TGTTCCAGCAGCCCCAGACAGGGCTCCCTCTCCTACGAGCAGTACTTC
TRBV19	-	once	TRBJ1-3	CASSGTLSGNTIYF	TGTGCCAGTAGCGGGACACTCTCTGGAAACACCATATATTTT
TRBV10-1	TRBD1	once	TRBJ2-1	CASARDRGRNEQFF	TGCGCCAGCGCCCGGGACAGGGGGCGAAATGAGCAGTTCTTC
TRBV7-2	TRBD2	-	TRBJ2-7	CASSPSAAGAHEQYF	TGTGCCAGCAGCCCCTCGGCGGCGGGAGCCCACGAGCAGTACTTC
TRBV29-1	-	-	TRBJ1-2	CSVVQGDYGYTF	TGCAGCGTTGTACAGGGTGACTATGGCTACACCTTC
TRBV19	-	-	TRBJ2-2	CASLVDWNTGELFF	TGTGCCAGCCTAGTGGACTGGAACACCGGGGAGCTGTTTTTT
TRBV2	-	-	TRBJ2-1	CASRGSGVYNEQFF	TGTGCCAGCAGGGGTAGCGGAGTATACAATGAGCAGTTCTTC
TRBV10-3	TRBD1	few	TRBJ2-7	CAISWDRGREQYF	TGTGCCATCAGCTGGGACAGGGGGCGCGAGCAGTACTTC
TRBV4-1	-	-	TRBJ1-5	CASSQDVINTRAQHF	TGCGCCAGCAGCCAAGACGTAATTAACACTCGGGCCCAGCATTTT
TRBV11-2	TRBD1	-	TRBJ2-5	CASSDRAQETQYF	TGTGCCAGCAGCGACAGGGCCCAAGAGACCCAGTACTTC
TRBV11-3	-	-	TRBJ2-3	CASSFSTADTQYF	TGTGCCAGCAGCTTCTCTACAGCCGATACGCAGTATTTT
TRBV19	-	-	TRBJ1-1	CASKGVLGTEAFF	TGTGCCTCAAAAGGGGTATTGGGCACTGAAGCTTTCTTT
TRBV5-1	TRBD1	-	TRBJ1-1	CASSLFTGGTEAFF	TGCGCCAGCAGCTTATTTACAGGGGGCACTGAAGCTTTCTTT